This T cell receptor (beta chain) comes out of a study of T-cell reconstitution after alpha-beta-depleted transplantation in children. By frequency in the sample, this clonotype is medium-sized (0.01 to 0.1%). Its antigen is currently unknown. Study observations and caveats: Alpha-beta T cells present about two months after transplant were reported to originate from several hundred expanded graft clones. Some patients' high day-60 TCRbeta diversity was traced to surviving recipient T cells and thymic progenitors.

Germline V gives CDR1 MDHEN, CDR2 SYDVKM. Trimming took 4 bases from V and 1 from J, leaving 20 bases between them. The CDR3 is made up of 18 amino acids. The TCRbeta library was prepared with unique molecular identifiers. TCRdb analysed the PCR reads with MiXCR anew, one entry per CDR3 protein. The sample includes more than 7,500 distinct CDR3 sequences, approximately 15% of them seen just once. This chain uses TRBV28 with TRBJ2-1; D is possibly TRBD2 (5 bases). The sequencing used PBMCs, mostly from graft donor cells, collected 60 days after TCRalphabeta/CD19-depleted stem cell transplant. This TCR was sampled from a male patient aged 10 to 17 who had a stem cell transplant for acute lymphoblastic leukemia, so the T cells may come from the graft donor. Here the CDR3 DNA reads TGTGCCAGCAGTTCCTCGAAGAGCAGACTACTTTCCTACAATGAGCAGTTCTTC. Translation gives CASSSSKSRLLSYNEQFF. The whole variable domain, filled in from reference TRBV28 and TRBJ2-1, reads DVKVTQSSRYLVKRTGEKVFLECVQDMDHENMFWYRQDPGLGLRLIYFSYDVKMKEKGDIPEGYSVSREKKERFSLILESASTNQTSMYLCASSSSKSRLLSYNEQFFGPGTRLTVL.